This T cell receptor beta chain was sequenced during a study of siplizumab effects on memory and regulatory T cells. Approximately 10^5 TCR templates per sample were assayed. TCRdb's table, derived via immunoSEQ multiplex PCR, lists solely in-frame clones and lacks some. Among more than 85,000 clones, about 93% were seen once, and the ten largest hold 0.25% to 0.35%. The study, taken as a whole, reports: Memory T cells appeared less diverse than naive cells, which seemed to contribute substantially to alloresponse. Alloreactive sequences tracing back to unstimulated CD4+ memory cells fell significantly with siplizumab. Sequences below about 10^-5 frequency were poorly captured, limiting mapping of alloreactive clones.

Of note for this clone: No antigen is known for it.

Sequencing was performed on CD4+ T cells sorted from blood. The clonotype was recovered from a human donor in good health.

The CDR3 bases are TGTGCCAGCAGTCCCCTCAACGGAGGGGAGACCCAGTACTTC. It yields the protein CASSPLNGGETQYF. The genes are TRBV6-5 and TRBJ2-5, with D perhaps TRBD2 (6 bases). The CDR3 extends over 14 amino acids. V was shortened by 5 bases and J by 5 bases, with 15 bases between the two germline ends. Germline V gene sequence: CDR1 MNHEY, CDR2 SVGAGI.